A selection of T cell receptor beta chains follows, all from one sample in a study of T cell responses to AZD1222 COVID-19 vaccine. TCRdb's table, derived via immunoSEQ multiplex PCR, lists solely in-frame clones and lacks some. There are 30,000 to 35,000 clones in the sample; around 82% occur only once, and around 4.5% lies in the top ten. The specimen was peripheral blood, collected 28 days after the second AZD1222 dose. These receptors came from an adult who received the AZD1222 COVID-19 vaccine. Both conserved end residues are part of each CDR3. Each record gives: D gene, clone size, V gene, J gene, CDR3 DNA, CDR3 protein. The D gene is left open where the match is weak. The listing skips clone size in some rows; elsewhere it reads once, few, many or a size class.

>TRBD2|few|TRBV19|TRBJ2-2
TGTGCCAGTAGCGGACTAGTTTGGAGTGCCGGGGAGCTGTTTTTT
CASSGLVWSAGELFF
>NA|NA|TRBV14|TRBJ2-1
TGTGCCAGCAGCCAAGATGTAGGGAGCCGGAATGAGCAGTTCTTC
CASSQDVGSRNEQFF
>TRBD1|once|TRBV5-4|TRBJ1-3
TGTGCCAGCAGCCCGGATCGACAGGGGGCTGGGGGAAACACCATATATTTT
CASSPDRQGAGGNTIYF
>TRBD2|few|TRBV5-6|TRBJ2-7
TGTGCCAGCAGCTTGGCCAGCGGGGGCCCCCAGCAGTACTTC
CASSLASGGPQQYF
>TRBD2|few|TRBV11-1|TRBJ2-1
TGTGCCAGCAGCCCCGCTTGGCGGGAGGGCTTGGATGAGCAGTTCTTC
CASSPAWREGLDEQFF
>TRBD1|NA|TRBV6-5|TRBJ1-5
TGTGCCAGCACCAAAAGGGACAGAGATCAGCCCCAGCATTTT
CASTKRDRDQPQHF
>TRBD2|NA|TRBV30|TRBJ2-1
TGTGCCTGGAGTGGACAGGGTACTAGCGGGATGTTCTACAATGAGCAGTTCTTC
CAWSGQGTSGMFYNEQFF
>NA|NA|TRBV24-1|TRBJ2-5
TGTGCCACCAGTGACTCAACAGACAGGTCAGTTAGGGAGACCCAGTACTTC
CATSDSTDRSVRETQYF
>TRBD1|NA|TRBV3-1/TRBV3-2|TRBJ1-1
TGTGCCAGCAGCCGATCCCGGGACAGGGGGAGCACTGAAGCTTTCTTT
CASSRSRDRGSTEAFF
>NA|NA|TRBV4-3|TRBJ1-4
TGCGCCAGCAACCCGGGGCAGGGGAAAAATGAAAAACTGTTTTTT
CASNPGQGKNEKLFF
>NA|NA|TRBV5-1|TRBJ1-2
TGCGCCAGCAGCTTGGACCTTTTTAACTATGGCTACACCTTC
CASSLDLFNYGYTF
>TRBD1|NA|TRBV10-3|TRBJ1-2
TGTGCCATCAGTGGGGGGACAGGAAACTATGGCTACACCTTC
CAISGGTGNYGYTF